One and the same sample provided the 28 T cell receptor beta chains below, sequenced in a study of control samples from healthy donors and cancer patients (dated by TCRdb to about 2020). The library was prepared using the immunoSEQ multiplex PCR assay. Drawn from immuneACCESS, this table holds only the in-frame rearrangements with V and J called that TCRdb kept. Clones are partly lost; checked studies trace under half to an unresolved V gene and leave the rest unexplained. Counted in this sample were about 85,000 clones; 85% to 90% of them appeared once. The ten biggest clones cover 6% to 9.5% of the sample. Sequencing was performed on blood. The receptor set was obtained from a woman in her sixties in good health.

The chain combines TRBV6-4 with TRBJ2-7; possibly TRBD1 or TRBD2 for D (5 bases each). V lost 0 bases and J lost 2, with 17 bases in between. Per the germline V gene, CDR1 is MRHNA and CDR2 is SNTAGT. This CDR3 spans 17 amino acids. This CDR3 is CASSDSRAGAPAYEQYF. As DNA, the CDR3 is TGTGCCAGCAGTGACTCGAGGGCCGGGGCCCCGGCCTACGAGCAGTACTTC.

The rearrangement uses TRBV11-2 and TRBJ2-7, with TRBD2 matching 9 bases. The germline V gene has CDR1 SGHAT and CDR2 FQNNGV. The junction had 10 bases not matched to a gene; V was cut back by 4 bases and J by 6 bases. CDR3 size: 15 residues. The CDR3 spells CASSSVSGRGREQYF. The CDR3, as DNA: TGTGCCAGCAGCTCCGTTAGCGGGAGAGGGCGCGAGCAGTACTTC.

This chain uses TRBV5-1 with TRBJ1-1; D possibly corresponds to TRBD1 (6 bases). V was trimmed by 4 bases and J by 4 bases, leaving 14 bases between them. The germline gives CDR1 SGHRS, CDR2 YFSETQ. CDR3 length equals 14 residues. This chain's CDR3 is CASSPQGGSTEAFF. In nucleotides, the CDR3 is TGCGCCAGCAGCCCACAGGGAGGGAGCACTGAAGCTTTCTTT.

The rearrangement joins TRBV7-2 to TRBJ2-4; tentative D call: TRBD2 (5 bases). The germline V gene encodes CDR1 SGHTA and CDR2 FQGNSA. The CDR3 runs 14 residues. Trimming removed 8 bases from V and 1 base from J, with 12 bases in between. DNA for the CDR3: TGTGCCAGCTCGAGGTCGGGGGCCAAAAACATTCAGTACTTC. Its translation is CASSRSGAKNIQYF.

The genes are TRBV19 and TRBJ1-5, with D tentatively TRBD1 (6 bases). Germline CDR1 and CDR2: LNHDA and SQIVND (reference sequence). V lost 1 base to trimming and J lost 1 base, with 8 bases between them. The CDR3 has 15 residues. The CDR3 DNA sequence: TGTGCCAGTAGTATAGGGGGGGGCAGCAATCAGCCCCAGCATTTT. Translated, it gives CASSIGGGSNQPQHF.

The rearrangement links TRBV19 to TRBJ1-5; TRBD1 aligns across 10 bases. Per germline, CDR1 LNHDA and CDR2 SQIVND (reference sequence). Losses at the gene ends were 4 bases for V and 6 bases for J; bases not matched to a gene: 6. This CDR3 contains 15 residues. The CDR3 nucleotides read TGTGCCAGTAGTAACTTTGGACAGGGGGGTCAGCCCCAGCATTTT. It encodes CASSNFGQGGQPQHF.

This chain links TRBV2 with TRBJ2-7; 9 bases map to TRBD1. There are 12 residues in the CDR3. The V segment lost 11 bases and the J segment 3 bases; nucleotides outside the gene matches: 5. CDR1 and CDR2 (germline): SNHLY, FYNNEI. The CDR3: CAGLTGGYEQYF. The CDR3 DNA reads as TGTGCCGGATTGACAGGGGGCTACGAGCAGTACTTC.

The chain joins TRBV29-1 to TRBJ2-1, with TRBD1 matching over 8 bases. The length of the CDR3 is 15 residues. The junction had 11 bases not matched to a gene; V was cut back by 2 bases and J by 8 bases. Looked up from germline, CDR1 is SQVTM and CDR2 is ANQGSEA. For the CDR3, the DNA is TGCAGCGTTGAATTTCCCGGACAGGGATATGATGAGCAGTTCTTC. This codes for CSVEFPGQGYDEQFF.

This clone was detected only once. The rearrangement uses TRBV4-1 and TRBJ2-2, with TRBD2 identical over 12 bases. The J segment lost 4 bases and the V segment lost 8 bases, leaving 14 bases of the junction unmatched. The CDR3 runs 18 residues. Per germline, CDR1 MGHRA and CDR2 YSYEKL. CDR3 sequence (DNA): TGCGCCAGCGTACCCCGGCTAGCGGGGGGGCAAAGCACCGGGGAGCTGTTTTTT. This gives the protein CASVPRLAGGQSTGELFF.

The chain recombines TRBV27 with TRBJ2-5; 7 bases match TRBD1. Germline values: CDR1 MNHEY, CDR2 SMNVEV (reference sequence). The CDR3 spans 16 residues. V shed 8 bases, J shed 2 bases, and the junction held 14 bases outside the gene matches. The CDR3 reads CASGKTGADGQETQYF. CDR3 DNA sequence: TGTGCCAGCGGAAAAACAGGGGCTGATGGACAAGAGACCCAGTACTTC.

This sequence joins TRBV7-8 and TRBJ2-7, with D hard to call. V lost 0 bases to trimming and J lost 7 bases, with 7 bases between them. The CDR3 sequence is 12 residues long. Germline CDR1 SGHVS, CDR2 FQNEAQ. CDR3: CASSLAVVEQYF. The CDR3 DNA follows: TGTGCCAGCAGCTTAGCGGTTGTAGAGCAGTACTTC.

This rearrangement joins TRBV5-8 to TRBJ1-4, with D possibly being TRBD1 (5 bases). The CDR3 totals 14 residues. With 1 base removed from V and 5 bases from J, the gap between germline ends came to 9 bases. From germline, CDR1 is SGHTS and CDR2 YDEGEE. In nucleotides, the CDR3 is TGTGCCAGCAGCTTGCCCGGGGCAAATGAAAAACTGTTTTTT. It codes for CASSLPGANEKLFF.

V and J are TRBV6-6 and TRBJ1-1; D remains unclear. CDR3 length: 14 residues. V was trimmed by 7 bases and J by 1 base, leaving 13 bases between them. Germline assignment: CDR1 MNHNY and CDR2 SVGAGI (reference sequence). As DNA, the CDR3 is TGTGCCAGCACCCGACACGGGGAGAACACTGAAGCTTTCTTT. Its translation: CASTRHGENTEAFF.

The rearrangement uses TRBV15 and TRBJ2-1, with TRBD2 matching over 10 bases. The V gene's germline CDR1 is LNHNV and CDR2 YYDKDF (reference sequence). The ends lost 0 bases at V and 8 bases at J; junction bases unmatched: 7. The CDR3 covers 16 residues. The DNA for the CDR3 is TGTGCCACCAGCAGAGATTCTAGCGGGAGAAGGGATGAGCAGTTCTTC. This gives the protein CATSRDSSGRRDEQFF.

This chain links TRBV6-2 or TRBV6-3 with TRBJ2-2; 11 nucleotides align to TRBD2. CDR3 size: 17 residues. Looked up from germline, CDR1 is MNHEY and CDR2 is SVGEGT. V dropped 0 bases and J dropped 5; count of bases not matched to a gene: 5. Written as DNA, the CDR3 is TGTGCCAGCAGTTACTCCTTAGCGGGAGGGTGGACCGGGGAGCTGTTTTTT. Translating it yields CASSYSLAGGWTGELFF.

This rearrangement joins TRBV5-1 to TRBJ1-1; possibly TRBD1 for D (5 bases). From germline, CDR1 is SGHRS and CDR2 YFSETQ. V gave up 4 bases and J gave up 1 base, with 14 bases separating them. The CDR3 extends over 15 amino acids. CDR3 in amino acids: CASSPRGEANTEAFF. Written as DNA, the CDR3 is TGCGCCAGCAGCCCGAGAGGGGAAGCGAACACTGAAGCTTTCTTT.

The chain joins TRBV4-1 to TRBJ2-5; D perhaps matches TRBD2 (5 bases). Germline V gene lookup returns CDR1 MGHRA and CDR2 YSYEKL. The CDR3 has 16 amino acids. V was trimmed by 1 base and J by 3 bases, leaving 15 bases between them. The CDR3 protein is CASSQAGGSAKETQYF. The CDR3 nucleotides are TGCGCCAGCAGCCAAGCGGGCGGGTCAGCCAAAGAGACCCAGTACTTC.

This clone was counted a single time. This CDR3 reads CASSPGTLYNSPLHF. CDR3 coding DNA: TGTGCCAGCAGCCCCGGGACACTGTATAATTCACCCCTCCACTTT. This rearrangement joins TRBV7-6 to TRBJ1-6, with D perhaps matching TRBD1 (6 bases). Trimming left V 5 bases short and J 4 bases short, with 12 bases between. Germline CDR1 is SGHVS and CDR2 is FNYEAQ. The CDR3 is 15 amino acids. The full variable domain, rest sourced from reference TRBV7-6 and TRBJ1-6, is GAGVSQSPRYKVTKRGQDVALRCDPISGHVSLYWYRQALGQGPEFLTYFNYEAQQDKSGLPNDRFSAERPEGSISTLTIQRTEQRDSAMYRCASSPGTLYNSPLHFGNGTRLTVT.

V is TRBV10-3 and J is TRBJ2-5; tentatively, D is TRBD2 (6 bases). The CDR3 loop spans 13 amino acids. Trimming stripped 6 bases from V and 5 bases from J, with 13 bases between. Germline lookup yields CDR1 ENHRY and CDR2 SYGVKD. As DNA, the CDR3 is TGTGCCATCAGCGAAAGTGGGGGGGAGACCCAGTACTTC. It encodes CAISESGGETQYF.

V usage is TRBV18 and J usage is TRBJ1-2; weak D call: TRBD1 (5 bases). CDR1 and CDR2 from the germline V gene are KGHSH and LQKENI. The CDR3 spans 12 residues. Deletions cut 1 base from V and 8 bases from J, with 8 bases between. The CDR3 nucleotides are TGTGCCAGCTCACCACTCGGGGACGGCTACACCTTC. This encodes CASSPLGDGYTF.

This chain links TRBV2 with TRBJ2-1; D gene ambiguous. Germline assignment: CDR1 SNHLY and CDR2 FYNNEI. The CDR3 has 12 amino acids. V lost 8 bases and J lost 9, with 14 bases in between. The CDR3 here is CASGSVGVEQFF. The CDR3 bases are TGTGCCAGCGGATCGGTGGGCGTTGAGCAGTTCTTC.

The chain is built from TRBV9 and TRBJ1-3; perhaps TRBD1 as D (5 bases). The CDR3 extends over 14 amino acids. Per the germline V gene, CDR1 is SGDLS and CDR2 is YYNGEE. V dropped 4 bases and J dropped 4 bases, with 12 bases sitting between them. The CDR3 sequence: CASSPTGHGNTIYF. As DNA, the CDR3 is TGTGCCAGCAGCCCAACAGGACACGGAAACACCATATATTTT.

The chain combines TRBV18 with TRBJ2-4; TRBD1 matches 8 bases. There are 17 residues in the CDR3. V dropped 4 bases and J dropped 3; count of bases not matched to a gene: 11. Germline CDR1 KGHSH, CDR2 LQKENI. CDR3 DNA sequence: TGTGCCAGCTCACAGGGGACAGGACTTTTAGACAAAAACATTCAGTACTTC. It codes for CASSQGTGLLDKNIQYF.

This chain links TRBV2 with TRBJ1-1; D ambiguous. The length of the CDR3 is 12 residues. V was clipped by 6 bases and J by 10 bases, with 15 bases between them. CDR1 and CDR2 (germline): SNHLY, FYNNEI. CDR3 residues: CASSPIQAGAFF. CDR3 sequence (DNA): TGTGCCAGCAGCCCCATCCAAGCTGGAGCTTTCTTT. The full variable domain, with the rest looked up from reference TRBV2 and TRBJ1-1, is EPEVTQTPSHQVTQMGQEVILRCVPISNHLYFYWYRQILGQKVEFLVSFYNNEISEKSEIFDDQFSVERPDGSNFTLKIRSTKLEDSAMYFCASSPIQAGAFFGQGTRLTVV.

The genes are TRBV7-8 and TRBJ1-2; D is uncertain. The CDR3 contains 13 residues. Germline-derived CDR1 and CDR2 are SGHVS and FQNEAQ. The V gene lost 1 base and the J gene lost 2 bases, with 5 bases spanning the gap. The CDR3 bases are TGTGCCAGCAGCTTAGACAGCAACTATGGCTACACCTTC. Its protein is CASSLDSNYGYTF.

The CDR3 DNA is TGCGCCAGCAGCGGCCAGACAGGGGGGAACGAGCAGTACTTC. Translation gives CASSGQTGGNEQYF. The V gene is TRBV5-1, the J gene TRBJ2-7; TRBD1 aligns across 9 bases. The CDR3 extends over 14 amino acids. V lost 4 bases to trimming and J lost 5 bases; unmatched junction nucleotides: 7. The V gene's germline CDR1 is SGHRS and CDR2 YFSETQ.

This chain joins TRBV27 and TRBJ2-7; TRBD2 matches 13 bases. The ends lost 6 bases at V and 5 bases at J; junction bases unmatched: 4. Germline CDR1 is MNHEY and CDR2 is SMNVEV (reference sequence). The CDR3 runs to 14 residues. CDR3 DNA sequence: TGTGCCAGCAGCGGGACTAGCGGGATCGACGAGCAGTACTTC. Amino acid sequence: CASSGTSGIDEQYF.

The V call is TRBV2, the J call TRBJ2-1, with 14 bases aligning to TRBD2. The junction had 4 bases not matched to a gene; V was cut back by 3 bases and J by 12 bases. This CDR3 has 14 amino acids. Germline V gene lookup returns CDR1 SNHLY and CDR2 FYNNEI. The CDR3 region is CASSETSGGVAQFF. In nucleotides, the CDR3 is TGTGCCAGCAGTGAGACTAGCGGGGGGGTCGCGCAGTTCTTC.